The source of this T cell receptor (beta chain) is a study of early T cells in non-severe SARS-CoV-2 infection. TCRdb re-analysed the 5' RACE reads in MiXCR, keeping a single row per CDR3 protein. The sample has 100,000 to 130,000 distinct CDR3 sequences; 11% are singletons. This CDR3 is 13 amino acids long. J was trimmed by 4 bases and V by 4 bases; bases with no gene match: 4. Germline V gives CDR1 MDHEN, CDR2 SYDVKM. Sequenced material: whole blood. The rearrangement joins TRBV28 to TRBJ2-7, with 7 bases fitting TRBD2. This receptor was identified in an adult who was a healthcare worker with PCR-confirmed SARS-CoV-2 infection or an uninfected control (not recorded which). DNA for the CDR3: TGTGCCAGCAGTTCCGGGACTATTTACGAGCAGTACTTC. It is translated as CASSSGTIYEQYF.